A single sample is the source of the 13 T cell receptor beta chains below, sequenced in a study of identical twins. TCRdb fed the 5' RACE reads into MiXCR, producing one record per CDR3 protein. In the table there are roughly 1.6 million distinct CDR3 sequences, under 35% of which are singletons. Sequenced input: cord blood. The receptors come from a newborn girl in good health.

J is TRBJ2-7 and V is TRBV5-6; D unresolved. The V and J ends lost 0 bases and 2 bases respectively, with 9 bases between them. Germline V gene lookup returns CDR1 SGHDT and CDR2 YYEEEE. The CDR3 runs 14 residues. CDR3 in amino acids: CASSLVSIPYEQYF. The CDR3 coding sequence is TGTGCCAGCAGCTTGGTGTCTATCCCCTACGAGCAGTACTTC.

This clonotype showed up just a few times. This chain connects TRBV20-1 to TRBJ1-6; no reliable D call. CDR3 length: 13 residues. V lost 1 base and J lost 4, with 5 bases in between. CDR1 is DFQATT, CDR2 SNEGSKA, per germline (reference sequence). In DNA form, the CDR3 reads TGCAGTGCTAGAGGGGTTTATAATTCACCCCTCCACTTT. It translates to CSARGVYNSPLHF.

This clonotype occurred a few times. The rearrangement links TRBV6-5 to TRBJ1-6; the D is unclear. The V gene lost 4 bases and the J gene lost 3 bases, with 7 bases spanning the gap. Germline V CDR1 and CDR2: MNHEY, SVGAGI. The CDR3 runs to 14 residues. CDR3: CASSFTRYNSPLHF. CDR3 nucleotides: TGTGCCAGCAGTTTTACACGCTATAATTCACCCCTCCACTTT.

V and J are TRBV5-1 and TRBJ2-5; no reliable D call. CDR1 and CDR2 (germline): SGHRS, YFSETQ. V was cut by 1 base and J by 1 base, with 14 bases left in between. The length of the CDR3 is 16 residues. The CDR3 sequence: CASSLSRWLTQETQYF. The CDR3 DNA reads as TGCGCCAGCAGCTTGTCTAGGTGGCTCACCCAAGAGACCCAGTACTTC.

This clonotype was picked up many times. This chain links TRBV5-1 with TRBJ2-4; weak D call: TRBD2 (6 bases). This CDR3 is 13 amino acids long. Germline values: CDR1 SGHRS, CDR2 YFSETQ. Between the trimmed V and J ends, which lost 1 base and 6 bases, there was a span of 8 bases. This chain's CDR3 is CASSLRGTNIQYF. DNA for the CDR3: TGCGCCAGCAGCTTGCGGGGGACAAACATTCAGTACTTC.

This clonotype was found a few times. V and J are TRBV9 and TRBJ2-3; 10 bases are a match to TRBD2. V lost 3 bases to trimming and J lost 6 bases; unmatched junction nucleotides: 10. The CDR3 covers 16 residues. Germline values: CDR1 SGDLS, CDR2 YYNGEE. The CDR3 here is CASSGSSGRRTDTQYF. CDR3 sequence (DNA): TGTGCCAGCAGCGGATCTAGCGGGAGACGGACGGATACGCAGTATTTT.

The chain combines TRBV5-6 with TRBJ2-3, with D perhaps TRBD1 or TRBD2 (5 bases each). Trimming cost V 4 bases and J 4 bases, with 13 bases left between them. CDR1 SGHDT and CDR2 YYEEEE come from the germline V gene. There are 14 residues in the CDR3. The CDR3 is CASSRGVWADTQYF. CDR3 in DNA: TGTGCCAGCAGCCGAGGGGTTTGGGCAGATACGCAGTATTTT.

About this clonotype itself: A read error is possible here, since a much larger clone lies one base away. CDR3 residues: CASSSRTSGEVSTDTEYF. The CDR3 bases are TGTGCCAGCAGTTCACGGACTAGCGGGGAAGTAAGCACAGATACGGAGTATTTT. The J gene is TRBJ2-3, the V gene TRBV12-3 or TRBV12-4; 12 nucleotides line up with TRBD2. The CDR3 consists of 18 residues.

The rearrangement links TRBV29-1 to TRBJ1-2; perhaps TRBD1 as D (6 bases). V gave up 5 bases and J gave up 0 bases, with 13 bases separating them. CDR1 is SQVTM, CDR2 ANQGSEA, per germline. CDR3 size: 14 residues. The CDR3 DNA reads TGCAGCGTTTGGGGACACCGAGCTAACTATGGCTACACCTTC. Translated, it gives CSVWGHRANYGYTF.

This clonotype was counted only a few times. The rearrangement joins TRBV7-2 to TRBJ1-2; D possibly corresponds to TRBD1 (5 bases). Germline V gene data show CDR1 as SGHTA and CDR2 as FQGNSA. There are 15 residues in the CDR3. The V gene lost 4 bases and the J gene lost 4 bases, with 16 bases spanning the gap. The CDR3 DNA is TGTGCCAGCAGCTCCAATCTTAGGGGATCCTATGGCTACACCTTC. Translated, it gives CASSSNLRGSYGYTF.

The chain links TRBV20-1 to TRBJ2-1; D gene uncertain. TRBJ2-7 matches the DNA end more closely, so the J call is doubtful. The germline V gene encodes CDR1 DFQATT and CDR2 SNEGSKA (reference sequence). The CDR3 length is 15 residues. The CDR3 protein is CSAKLRGALYNEQYF. DNA for the CDR3: TGCAGTGCAAAGCTACGAGGAGCTCTCTACAATGAGCAGTACTTC.

The chain uses TRBV2 and TRBJ2-4; TRBD2 matches at 10 bases. The DNA end is a closer match to TRBJ2-7, so the J assignment may be wrong. The CDR3 length is 15 residues. CDR1 is SNHLY and CDR2 is FYNNEI in the germline V gene. The CDR3 spells CASRDRTSGDYEQYF. The CDR3, as DNA: TGTGCCAGCAGGGATAGGACTAGCGGAGACTACGAGCAGTACTTC.

V is TRBV20-1 and J is TRBJ2-3; weak D call: TRBD2 (6 bases). This CDR3 is built from 13 residues. Germline V gives CDR1 DFQATT, CDR2 SNEGSKA (reference sequence). With 6 bases removed from V and 4 bases from J, the gap between germline ends came to 14 bases. DNA for the CDR3: TGCAGTGCCAGGTGGGGGGTCCCAGATACGCAGTATTTT. It specifies CSARWGVPDTQYF.